The clone carrying this T cell receptor (beta chain) was observed a single time. Other nucleotide sequences from this sample produce the same CDR3. The sorted-subset replicate PCRs were given around 200 ng DNA, which is tens of thousands of T cell genomes. The assay was immunoSEQ multiplex PCR, and TCRdb's table has in-frame clones only and misses some. The profile covers some 2,000,000 clones, with roughly 95% appearing a single time and roughly 1% taken by the ten largest. The data stem from a study of shared clonotypes between healthy human individuals. The germline V gene has CDR1 MNHEY and CDR2 SMNVEV (reference sequence). V was clipped by 6 bases and J by 3 bases; unmatched bases: 3. The CDR3 has 13 residues. Naive CD8 isolation took CD45RO-negative cells positively selected for CCR7 and excluded terminally differentiated effector memory CD45RA+ cells.

The chain carries TRBV27 and TRBJ2-7, with 9 bases matching TRBD2. What was sequenced was naive CD8+ T cells sorted from blood. The sequence came from a young man in good health. The CDR3 sequence is CASSISGSYEQYF. CDR3 nucleotide sequence: TGTGCCAGCAGCATTAGCGGGAGCTACGAGCAGTACTTC.